This T cell receptor beta chain was identified during a study of CD8+ T cells in alopecia areata. The CDR3 has 14 residues. Trimming pared 8 bases from V and 0 bases from J, leaving 12 bases between. CDR1 MNHEY and CDR2 SVGAGI come from the germline V gene. Treatment defined: oral pan-JAK inhibitor, 5-10 mg twice daily. Those with alopecia areata gave lesional scalp punch biopsies and peripheral blood. Extracted RNA was reverse transcribed, and the resulting cDNA served as sequencing template. Clones were sequenced by immunoSEQ multiplex PCR, and TCRdb holds only the in-frame ones, with some missing. The table has 200,000 to 250,000 clones, more than 55% seen once.

The TCR comes from a human donor with alopecia areata. This sample comprised CD4+ T cells sorted from blood, obtained between weeks 43 and 45, from a patient treated with tofacitinib. This chain links TRBV6-5 with TRBJ2-3, with no clear D. The CDR3 is CASSAKASTDTQYF. In nucleotides, the CDR3 is TGTGCCAGCTCGGCCAAGGCTAGCACAGATACGCAGTATTTT.